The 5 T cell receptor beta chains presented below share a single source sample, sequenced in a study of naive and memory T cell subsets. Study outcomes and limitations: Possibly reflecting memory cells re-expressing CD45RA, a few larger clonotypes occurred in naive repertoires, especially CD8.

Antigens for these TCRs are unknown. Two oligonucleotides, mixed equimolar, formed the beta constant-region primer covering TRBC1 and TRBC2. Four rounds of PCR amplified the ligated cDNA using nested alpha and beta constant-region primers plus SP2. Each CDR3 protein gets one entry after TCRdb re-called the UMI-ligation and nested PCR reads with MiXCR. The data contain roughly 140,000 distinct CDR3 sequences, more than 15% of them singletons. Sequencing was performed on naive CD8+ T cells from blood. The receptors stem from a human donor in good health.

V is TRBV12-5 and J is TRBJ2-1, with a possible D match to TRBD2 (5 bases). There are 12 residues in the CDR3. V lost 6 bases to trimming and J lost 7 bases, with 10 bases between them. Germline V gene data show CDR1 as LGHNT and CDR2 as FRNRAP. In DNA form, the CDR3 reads TGTGCTAGTGGCCTAACGGGGAATGAGCAGTTCTTC. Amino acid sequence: CASGLTGNEQFF.

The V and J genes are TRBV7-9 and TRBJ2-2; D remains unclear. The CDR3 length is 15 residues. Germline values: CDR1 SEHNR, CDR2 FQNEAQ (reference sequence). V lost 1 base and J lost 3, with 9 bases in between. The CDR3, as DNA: TGTGCCAGCAGCTTAGAAACCTCGTACACCGGGGAGCTGTTTTTT. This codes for CASSLETSYTGELFF.

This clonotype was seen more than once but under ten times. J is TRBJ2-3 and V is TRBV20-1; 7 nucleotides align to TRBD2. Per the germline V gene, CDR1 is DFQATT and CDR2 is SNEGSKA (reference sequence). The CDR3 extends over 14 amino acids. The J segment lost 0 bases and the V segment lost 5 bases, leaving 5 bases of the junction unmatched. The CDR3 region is CSAEAGISTDTQYF. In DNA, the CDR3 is TGCAGTGCTGAAGCGGGAATCAGCACAGATACGCAGTATTTT.

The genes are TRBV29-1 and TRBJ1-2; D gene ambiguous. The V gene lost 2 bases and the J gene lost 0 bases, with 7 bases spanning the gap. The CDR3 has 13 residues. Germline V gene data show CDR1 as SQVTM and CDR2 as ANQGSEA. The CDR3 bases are TGCAGCGTTGAACCCGACTCTAACTATGGCTACACCTTC. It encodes CSVEPDSNYGYTF.

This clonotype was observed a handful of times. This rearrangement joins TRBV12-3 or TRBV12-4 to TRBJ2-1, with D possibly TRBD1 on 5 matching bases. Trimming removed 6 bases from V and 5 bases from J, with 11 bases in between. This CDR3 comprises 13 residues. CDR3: CASSQDKNNEQFF. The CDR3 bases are TGTGCCAGCAGCCAGGACAAAAACAATGAGCAGTTCTTC.